This is a list of T cell receptor beta chains from one sample in a study of blood T cell repertoires in COVID-19. Method: immunoSEQ multiplex PCR; TCRdb's copy keeps in-frame clones and lacks some. Seen here are roughly 40,000 clones, roughly 86% observed once, and the top ten hold around a fifth. Sequencing was done on a sample of peripheral blood. Receptor source: a man in his fifties or sixties in a cohort sampled during active COVID-19. The CDR3 runs from the conserved cysteine through the conserved F or W. Each record gives: V gene, CDR3 protein.

>TRBV27
CASSFSGTNEQFF
>TRBV10-3
CAIRTGTGELFF
>TRBV6-2/TRBV6-3
CASSYVRGHTGELFF
>TRBV7-7
CASSLRGPSGHNEQFF
>TRBV29-1
CSVGQGLTETQYF
>TRBV29-1
CSVERQGKGDTF
>TRBV5-4
CASSLTSAPQETQYF
>TRBV9
CASSVEGLLSYNEQFF
>TRBV7-9
CASRYERGDNYGYTF
>TRBV19
CASRDYTGELFF
>TRBV20-1
CSASDPGQINTEAFF
>TRBV5-5
CASSPDVGPSYGYTF
>TRBV24-1
CATSPGGGSGYTF
>TRBV7-3
CASSLGAVDTGELFF
>TRBV7-8
CASSPGLIYNEQFF
>TRBV3-1/TRBV3-2
CASSQDPGTDTQYF
>TRBV5-6
CASSFPGLMNTEAFF
>TRBV10-1
CASSDVRGANLQETQYF
>TRBV7-9
CASSFTPGASTDTQYF
>TRBV7-3
CASSLTTDGELFF
>TRBV6-6
CASRDWAGGKADTQYF
>TRBV4-1
CASSLGDTSYGNTIYF
>TRBV28
CASSLERTGGRTNGYTF
>TRBV19
CASSIETGYNEKLFF
>TRBV19
CASSTSGGSGNTIYF
>TRBV6-2/TRBV6-3
CASSYSTVAGGPITHTQYF
>TRBV6-5
CASSQGLDSPLHF
>TRBV6-2/TRBV6-3
CASSYPRLAGKSTDTQYF
>TRBV11-3
CASSLTPGTVTDTQYF
>TRBV5-6
CASSSSPDTQYF
>TRBV6-5
CASTTSGHEQFF
>TRBV30
CAWSVFGQGEAFF
>TRBV6-2/TRBV6-3
CASSYSWSDTEAFF
>TRBV5-1
CASKKGDPSGSPLHF
>TRBV7-3
CASSLNGRGYEQYF
>TRBV6-5
CASSYLRDLNTEAFF
>TRBV3-1/TRBV3-2
CASSPFNRFNYGYTF
>TRBV4-3
CASSPDPGTDTQYF
>TRBV28
CASSPPRDGNTEAFF
>TRBV11-2
CASSLVYEQFF
>TRBV5-5
CASSLRTGETTGNTIYF
>TRBV15
CATSREEAGFISTDTQYF
>TRBV5-1
CASSGHFRETQYF
>TRBV7-9
CASSLGAGTDTQYF
>TRBV5-8
CASSLDGSNEQFF
>TRBV10-3
CAISESARNQPQHF
>TRBV4-1
CASSQVTLPPDTQYF
>TRBV4-1
CASSQPPEGEGRTDTQYF
>TRBV5-1
CASSLAAAQETQYF
>TRBV9
CASSVGDSGRLYGYTF
>TRBV5-1
CASSPTGDQAFF
>TRBV15
CATSRETEPGELFF
>TRBV7-9
CASSLEGQGRTF
>TRBV7-2
CASGVGGGQETQYF
>TRBV28
CASSLGQGAEETQYF
>TRBV4-1
CASSQDPRLAGDNEQFF
>TRBV19
CASRGAGSYNEQFF
>TRBV5-4
CASSLFPGELFF
>TRBV7-8
CASSATGATNEKLFF
>TRBV7-2
CASSFVAHLDTQYF